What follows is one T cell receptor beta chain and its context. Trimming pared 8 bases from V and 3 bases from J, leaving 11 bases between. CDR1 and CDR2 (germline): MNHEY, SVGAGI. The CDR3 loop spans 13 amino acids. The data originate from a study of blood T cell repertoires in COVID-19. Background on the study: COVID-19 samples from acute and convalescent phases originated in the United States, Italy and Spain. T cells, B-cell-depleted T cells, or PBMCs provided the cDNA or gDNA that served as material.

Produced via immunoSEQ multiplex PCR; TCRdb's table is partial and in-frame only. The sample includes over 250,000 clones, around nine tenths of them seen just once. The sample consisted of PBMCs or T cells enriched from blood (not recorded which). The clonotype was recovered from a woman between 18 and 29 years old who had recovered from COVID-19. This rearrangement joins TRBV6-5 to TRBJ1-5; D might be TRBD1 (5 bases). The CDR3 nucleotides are TGTGCCAGCCGGGGGGGGAACAATCAGCCCCAGCATTTT. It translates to CASRGGNNQPQHF.